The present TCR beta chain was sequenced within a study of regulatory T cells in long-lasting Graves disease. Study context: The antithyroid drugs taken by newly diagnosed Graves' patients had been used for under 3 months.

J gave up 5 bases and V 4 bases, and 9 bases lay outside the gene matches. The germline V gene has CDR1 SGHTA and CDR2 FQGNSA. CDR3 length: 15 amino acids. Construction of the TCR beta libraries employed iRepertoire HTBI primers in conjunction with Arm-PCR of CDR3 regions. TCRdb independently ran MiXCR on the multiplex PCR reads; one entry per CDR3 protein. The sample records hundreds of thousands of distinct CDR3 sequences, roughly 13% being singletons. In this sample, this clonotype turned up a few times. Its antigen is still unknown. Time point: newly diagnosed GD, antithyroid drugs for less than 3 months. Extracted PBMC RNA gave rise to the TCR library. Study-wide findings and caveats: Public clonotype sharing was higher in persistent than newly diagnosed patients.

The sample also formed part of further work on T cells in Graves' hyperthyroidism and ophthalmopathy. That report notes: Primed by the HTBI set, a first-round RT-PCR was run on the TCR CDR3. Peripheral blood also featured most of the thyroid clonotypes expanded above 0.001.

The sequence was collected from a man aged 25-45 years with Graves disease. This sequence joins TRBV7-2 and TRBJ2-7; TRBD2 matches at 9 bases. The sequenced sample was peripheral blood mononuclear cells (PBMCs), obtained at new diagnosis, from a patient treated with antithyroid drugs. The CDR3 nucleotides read TGTGCCAGCAGCTACCACAGCGGGAGGATCAACGAGCAGTACTTC. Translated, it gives CASSYHSGRINEQYF.